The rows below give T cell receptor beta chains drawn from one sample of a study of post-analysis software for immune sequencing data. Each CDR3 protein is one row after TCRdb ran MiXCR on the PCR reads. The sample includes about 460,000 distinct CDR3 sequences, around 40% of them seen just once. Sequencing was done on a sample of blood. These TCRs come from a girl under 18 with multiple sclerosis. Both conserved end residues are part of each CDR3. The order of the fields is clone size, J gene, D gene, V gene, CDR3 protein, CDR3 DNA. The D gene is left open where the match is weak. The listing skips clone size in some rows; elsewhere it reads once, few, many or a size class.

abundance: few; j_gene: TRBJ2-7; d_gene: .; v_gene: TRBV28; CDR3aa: CASSTGGKGGYEQYF; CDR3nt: TGTGCCAGCAGTACTGGCGGAAAAGGCGGGTACGAGCAGTACTTC
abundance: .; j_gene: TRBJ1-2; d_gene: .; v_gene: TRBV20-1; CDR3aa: CSARRGLRTTGYTF; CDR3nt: TGCAGTGCTAGGAGGGGCCTAAGAACGACGGGCTACACCTTC
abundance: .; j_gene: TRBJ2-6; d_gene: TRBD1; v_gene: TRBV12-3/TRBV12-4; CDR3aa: CASRQGRKKSGANVLTF; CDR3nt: TGTGCCAGCAGACAGGGGCGAAAAAAATCTGGGGCCAACGTCCTGACTTTC
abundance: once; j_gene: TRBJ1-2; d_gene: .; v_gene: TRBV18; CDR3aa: CASSPEAPRGSNYGYTF; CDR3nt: TGTGCCAGCTCACCAGAGGCTCCCCGAGGGTCTAACTATGGCTACACCTTC
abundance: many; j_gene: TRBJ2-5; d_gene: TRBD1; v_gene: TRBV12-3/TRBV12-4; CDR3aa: CASSPRDSQETQYF; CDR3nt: TGTGCCAGCTCACCACGGGACAGTCAAGAGACCCAGTACTTC
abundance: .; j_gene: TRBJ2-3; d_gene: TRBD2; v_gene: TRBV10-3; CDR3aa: CAISESYVSGRPDTQYF; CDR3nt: TGTGCCATCAGTGAGTCTTACGTCAGCGGGAGGCCAGATACGCAGTATTTT
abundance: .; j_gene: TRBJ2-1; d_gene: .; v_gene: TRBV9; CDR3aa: CASSALDGSYNEQFF; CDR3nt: TGTGCCAGCAGCGCCCTAGACGGCTCCTACAATGAGCAGTTCTTC
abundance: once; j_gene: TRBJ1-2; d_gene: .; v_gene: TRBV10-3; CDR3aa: CAISLGVAPYGYTF; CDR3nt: TGTGCCATCAGCCTGGGGGTTGCACCTTATGGCTACACCTTC
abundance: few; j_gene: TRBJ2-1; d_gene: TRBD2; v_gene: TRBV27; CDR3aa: CASSFRAGGDNEQFF; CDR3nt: TGTGCCAGCAGTTTTCGGGCGGGAGGGGACAATGAGCAGTTCTTC
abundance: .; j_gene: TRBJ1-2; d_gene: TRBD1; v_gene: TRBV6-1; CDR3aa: CASSELDRGNGYTF; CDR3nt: TGTGCCAGCAGTGAATTGGACAGGGGTAATGGCTACACCTTC
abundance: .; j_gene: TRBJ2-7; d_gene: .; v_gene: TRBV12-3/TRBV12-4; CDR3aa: CASSLGGDVLAVYEQYF; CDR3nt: TGTGCCAGCAGCCTAGGGGGTGATGTGCTAGCGGTCTACGAGCAGTACTTC
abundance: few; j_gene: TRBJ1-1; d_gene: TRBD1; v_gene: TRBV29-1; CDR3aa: CSVEGDRPEAFF; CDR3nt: TGCAGCGTTGAGGGGGACAGACCTGAAGCTTTCTTT
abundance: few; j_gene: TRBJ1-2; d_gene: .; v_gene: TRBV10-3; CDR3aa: CAISEGRSYTF; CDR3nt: TGTGCCATCAGTGAGGGACGTAGCTACACCTTC
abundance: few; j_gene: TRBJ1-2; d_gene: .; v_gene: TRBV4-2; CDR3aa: CASSQGQDEISYGYTF; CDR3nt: TGTGCCAGCAGCCAAGGACAGGACGAAATAAGCTATGGCTACACCTTC
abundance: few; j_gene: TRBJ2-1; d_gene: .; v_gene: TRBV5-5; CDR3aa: CASSFGRMEYNEQFF; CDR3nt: TGTGCCAGCAGCTTCGGACGGATGGAATACAATGAGCAGTTCTTC
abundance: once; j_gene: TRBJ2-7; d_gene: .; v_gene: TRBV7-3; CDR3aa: CASSLSQGDEQYF; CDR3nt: TGTGCCAGCAGCTTATCGCAGGGCGACGAGCAGTACTTC
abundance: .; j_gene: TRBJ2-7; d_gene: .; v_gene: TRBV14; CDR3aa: CASSPSDTIYEQYF; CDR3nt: TGTGCCAGCAGCCCATCGGACACGATCTACGAGCAGTACTTC
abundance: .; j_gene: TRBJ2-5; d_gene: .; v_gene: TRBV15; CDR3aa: CATNPRNIQETQYF; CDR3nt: TGTGCCACCAACCCACGAAACATCCAAGAGACCCAGTACTTC
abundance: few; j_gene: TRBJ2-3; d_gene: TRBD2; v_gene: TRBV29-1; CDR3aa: CSLWVFRRERSDTQYF; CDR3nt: TGCAGCTTGTGGGTTTTCCGGCGGGAGAGATCAGATACGCAGTATTTT
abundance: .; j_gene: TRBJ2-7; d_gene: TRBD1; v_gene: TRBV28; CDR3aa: CASSLLQGAYEQYF; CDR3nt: TGTGCCAGCAGTTTACTGCAGGGGGCATACGAGCAGTACTTC
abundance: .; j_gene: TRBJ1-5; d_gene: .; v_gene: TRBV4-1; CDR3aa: CASSHGQPFGQPQHF; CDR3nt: TGCGCCAGCAGCCACGGACAGCCCTTTGGGCAGCCCCAGCATTTT
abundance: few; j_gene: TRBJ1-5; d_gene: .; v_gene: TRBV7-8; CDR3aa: CASSLAIGLSNQPQHF; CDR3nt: TGTGCCAGCAGCTTAGCCATCGGACTTAGCAATCAGCCCCAGCATTTT
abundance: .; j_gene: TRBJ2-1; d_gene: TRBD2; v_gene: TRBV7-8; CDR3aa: CASSLNREGSYNEQFF; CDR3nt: TGTGCCAGCAGCTTAAATCGGGAGGGCTCCTACAATGAGCAGTTCTTC
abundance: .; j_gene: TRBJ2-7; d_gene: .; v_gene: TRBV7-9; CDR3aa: CASSLGLGNNYEQYF; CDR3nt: TGTGCCAGCAGCCTAGGCCTAGGGAATAACTACGAGCAGTACTTC
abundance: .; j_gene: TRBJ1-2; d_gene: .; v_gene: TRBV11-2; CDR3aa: CASSLGLGYGYTF; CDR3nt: TGTGCCAGCAGTCTCGGATTGGGATATGGCTACACCTTC
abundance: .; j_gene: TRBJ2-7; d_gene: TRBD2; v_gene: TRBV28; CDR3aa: CASSSTGTRGRYEQYF; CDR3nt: TGTGCCAGCAGTTCAACCGGGACTAGAGGTCGCTACGAGCAGTACTTC
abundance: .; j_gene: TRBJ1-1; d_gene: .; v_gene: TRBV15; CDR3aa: CATSRDRGGTEAFF; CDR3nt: TGTGCCACCAGCAGAGACAGGGGAGGCACTGAAGCTTTCTTT
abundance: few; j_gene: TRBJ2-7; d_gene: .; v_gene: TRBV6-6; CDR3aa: CASSPRQRAYEQYF; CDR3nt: TGTGCCAGCAGCCCTCGACAGAGAGCCTACGAGCAGTACTTC
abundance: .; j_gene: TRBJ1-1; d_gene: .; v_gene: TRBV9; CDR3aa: CASSVVGGEAFF; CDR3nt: TGTGCCAGCAGCGTAGTAGGGGGTGAAGCTTTCTTT
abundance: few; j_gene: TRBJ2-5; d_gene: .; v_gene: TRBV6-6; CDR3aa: CASSNQQGQETQYF; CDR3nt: TGTGCCAGCAGTAACCAACAGGGACAAGAGACCCAGTACTTC
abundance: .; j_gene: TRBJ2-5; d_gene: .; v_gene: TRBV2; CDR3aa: CASSEAVLVIAETQYF; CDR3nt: TGTGCCAGCAGTGAAGCCGTACTAGTTATTGCAGAGACCCAGTACTTC
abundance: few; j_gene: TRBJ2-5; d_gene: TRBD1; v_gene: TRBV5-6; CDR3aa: CASILTGVLSQETQYF; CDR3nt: TGTGCCAGCATCCTCACAGGGGTATTGAGTCAAGAGACCCAGTACTTC
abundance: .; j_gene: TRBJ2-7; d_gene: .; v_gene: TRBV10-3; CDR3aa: CAISGAGGGSYEQYF; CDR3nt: TGTGCCATCAGTGGAGCGGGTGGCGGATCCTACGAGCAGTACTTC
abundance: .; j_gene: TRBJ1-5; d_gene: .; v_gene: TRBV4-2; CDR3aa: CASSPRGDRNQPQHF; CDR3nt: TGTGCCAGCAGCCCTCGGGGGGACCGCAATCAGCCCCAGCATTTT
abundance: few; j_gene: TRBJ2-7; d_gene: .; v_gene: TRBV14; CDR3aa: CASSQLDRRSYEQYF; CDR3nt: TGTGCCAGCAGCCAGTTAGACAGGCGCAGTTACGAGCAGTACTTC
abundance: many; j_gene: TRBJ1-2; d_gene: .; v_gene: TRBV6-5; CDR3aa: CASKRAVTANYGYTF; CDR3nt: TGTGCCAGCAAGCGAGCAGTAACAGCGAACTATGGCTACACCTTC
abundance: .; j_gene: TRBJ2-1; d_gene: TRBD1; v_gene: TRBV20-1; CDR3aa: CSARDINRGGNEQFF; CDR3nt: TGCAGTGCTAGAGACATTAACAGGGGCGGGAATGAGCAGTTCTTC
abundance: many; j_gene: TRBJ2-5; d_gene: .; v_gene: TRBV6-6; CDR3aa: CASSTGLQETQYF; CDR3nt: TGTGCCAGCAGTACGGGGCTACAAGAGACCCAGTACTTC
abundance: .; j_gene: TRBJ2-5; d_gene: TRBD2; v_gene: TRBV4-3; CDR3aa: CASSQDNLAGYQETQYF; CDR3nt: TGCGCCAGCAGCCAAGATAACCTAGCGGGATATCAAGAGACCCAGTACTTC
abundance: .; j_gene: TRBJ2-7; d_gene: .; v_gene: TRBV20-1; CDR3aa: CSARDLRQGEGEQYF; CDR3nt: TGCAGTGCTAGAGATCTCAGGCAGGGAGAGGGCGAGCAGTACTTC
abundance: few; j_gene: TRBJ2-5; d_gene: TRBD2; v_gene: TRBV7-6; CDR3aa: CASSPQPTSLQETQYF; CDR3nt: TGTGCCAGCAGCCCGCAACCGACTAGCTTACAAGAGACCCAGTACTTC
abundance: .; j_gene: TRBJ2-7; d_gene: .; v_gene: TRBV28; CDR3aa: CASSRTTGRRHEQYF; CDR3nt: TGTGCCAGCAGCCGGACGACAGGCCGAAGGCACGAGCAGTACTTC
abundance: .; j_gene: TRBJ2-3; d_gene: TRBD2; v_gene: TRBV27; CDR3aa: CASRVAGGRLDTQYF; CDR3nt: TGTGCCAGCCGCGTAGCGGGAGGGCGGCTAGATACGCAGTATTTT